This TCR beta chain was documented in a study of T cell changes during pregnancy in multiple sclerosis. Here immunoSEQ multiplex PCR was the method, and the copy in TCRdb shows in-frame clones only, minus some. The data show around 85,000 clones, with over 80% seen just once and 3.5% held by the top ten. CDR3 length: 13 residues. The V gene's germline CDR1 is MDHEN and CDR2 SYDVKM. Trimming removed 5 bases from V and 6 bases from J, with 11 bases in between. The receptor comes from a female donor in good health, serving as a control in a pregnancy study. Some clones in this sample may be carry-over from other donors' samples. This rearrangement joins TRBV28 to TRBJ2-1; maybe TRBD1 (5 bases). Sequenced material: PBMCs, taken in the first trimester of pregnancy. In nucleotides, the CDR3 is TGTGCCAGCAGTCAGGGTCTTTCCAATGAGCAGTTCTTC. This translates into CASSQGLSNEQFF.